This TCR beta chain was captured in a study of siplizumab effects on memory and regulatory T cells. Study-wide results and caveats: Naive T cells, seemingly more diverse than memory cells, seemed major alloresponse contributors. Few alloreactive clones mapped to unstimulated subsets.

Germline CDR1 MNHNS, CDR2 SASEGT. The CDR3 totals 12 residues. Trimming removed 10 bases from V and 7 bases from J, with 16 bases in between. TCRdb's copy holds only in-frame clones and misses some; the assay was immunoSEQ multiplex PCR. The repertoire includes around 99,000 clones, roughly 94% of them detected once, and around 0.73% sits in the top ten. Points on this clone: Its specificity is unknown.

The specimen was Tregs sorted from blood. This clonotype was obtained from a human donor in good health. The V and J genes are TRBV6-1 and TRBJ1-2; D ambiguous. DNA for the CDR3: TGTGCCACCACGACGGCGGGAGGTGGCTACACCTTC. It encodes CATTTAGGGYTF.